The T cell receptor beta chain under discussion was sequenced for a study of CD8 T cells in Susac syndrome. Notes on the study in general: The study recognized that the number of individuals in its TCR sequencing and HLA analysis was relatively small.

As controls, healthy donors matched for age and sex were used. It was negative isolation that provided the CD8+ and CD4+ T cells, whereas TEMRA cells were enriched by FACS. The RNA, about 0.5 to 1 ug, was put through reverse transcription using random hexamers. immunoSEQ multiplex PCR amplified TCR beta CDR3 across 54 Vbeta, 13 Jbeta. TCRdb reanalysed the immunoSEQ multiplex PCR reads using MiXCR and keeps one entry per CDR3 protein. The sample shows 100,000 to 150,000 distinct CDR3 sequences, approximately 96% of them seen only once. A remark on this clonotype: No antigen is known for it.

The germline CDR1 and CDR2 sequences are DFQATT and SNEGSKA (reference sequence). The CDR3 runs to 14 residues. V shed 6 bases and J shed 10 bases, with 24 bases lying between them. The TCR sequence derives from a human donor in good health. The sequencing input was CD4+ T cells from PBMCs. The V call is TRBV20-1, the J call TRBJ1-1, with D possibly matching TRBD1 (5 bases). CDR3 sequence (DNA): TGCAGTGCCGAACGAGGAATAAGGGGATTCATAGCTTTCTTT. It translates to CSAERGIRGFIAFF.